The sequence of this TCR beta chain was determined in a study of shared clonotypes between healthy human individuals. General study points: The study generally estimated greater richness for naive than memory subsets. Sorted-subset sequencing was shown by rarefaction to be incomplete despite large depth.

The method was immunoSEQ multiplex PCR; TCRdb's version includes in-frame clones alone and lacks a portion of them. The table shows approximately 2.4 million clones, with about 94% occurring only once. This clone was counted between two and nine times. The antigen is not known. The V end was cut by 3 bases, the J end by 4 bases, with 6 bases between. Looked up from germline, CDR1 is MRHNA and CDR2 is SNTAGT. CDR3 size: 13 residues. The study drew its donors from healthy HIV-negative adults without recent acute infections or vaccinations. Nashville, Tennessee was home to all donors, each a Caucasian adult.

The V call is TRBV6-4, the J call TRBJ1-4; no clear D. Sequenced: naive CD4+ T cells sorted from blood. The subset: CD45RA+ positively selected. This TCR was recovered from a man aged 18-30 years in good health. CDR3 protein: CASSERNNEKLFF. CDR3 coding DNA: TGTGCCAGCAGTGAACGGAATAATGAAAAACTGTTTTTT.